This TCR beta chain was sequenced during a study of T cell responses to AZD1222 COVID-19 vaccine. On this clone itself: Antigen unknown.

Sequencing was performed with immunoSEQ multiplex PCR; in TCRdb, only in-frame clones are kept and a portion is missing. The sample has approximately 180,000 clones, approximately 90% seen once. V was pared by 7 bases and J by 8 bases, with 8 bases between. The CDR3 runs to 11 residues. Germline values: CDR1 MNHNY, CDR2 SVGAGI (reference sequence). Whole-study findings and limits: Unmutated variant regions are reportedly targeted by nearly half of spike-specific TCRs. Recipients of AZD1222 seropositive at baseline numbered only 6 or 7. There were mostly white British donors and more females than males, and clonal diversity was possibly underestimated. Dominant at 160-218 and 743-854, vaccine-associated CD4 TCRs also spanned spike.

The J gene is TRBJ1-4, the V gene TRBV6-6, with D unclear. This receptor was taken from an adult who received the MenACWY meningococcal vaccine as a control. The sequences come from peripheral blood, collected 28 days after the second dose of the MenACWY control vaccine. The CDR3 here is CASKLEEKLFF. The DNA for the CDR3 is TGTGCCAGCAAGCTTGAAGAAAAACTGTTTTTT.